A single sample gave rise to the 27 T cell receptor beta chains below, sequenced in a study of cytomegalovirus exposure and HLA in healthy donors (dated by TCRdb to 2017 to 2019). The receptor library was made with the immunoSEQ multiplex PCR assay. A mixture of 60 forward primers for TCR Vbeta segments and 13 reverse primers for TCR Jbeta segments was used in the multiplex PCR. Drawn from immuneACCESS, this table holds only the in-frame rearrangements with V and J called that TCRdb kept. Clones are partly lost; checked studies trace under half to an unresolved V gene and leave the rest unexplained. The sample table shows about 200,000 clones, and around 75% are seen once. The top ten constitute approximately 0.4% of the sample. Sequences were obtained from PBMCs. These receptors all stem from a male donor in good health and CMV-seropositive.

The chain links TRBV9 to TRBJ2-5; 10 bases line up with TRBD2. From germline, CDR1 is SGDLS and CDR2 YYNGEE. The length of the CDR3 is 16 residues. Unmatched junction bases numbered 9, after V lost 0 bases and J lost 7 bases. In nucleotides, the CDR3 is TGTGCCAGCAGCGTAGCTAGCGGGGGTGCCGGGGTGACCCAGTACTTC. Translated: CASSVASGGAGVTQYF.

The rearrangement uses TRBV7-7 and TRBJ2-1; perhaps TRBD1 as D (6 bases). Germline-derived CDR1 and CDR2 are SSHAT and FNYEAQ (reference sequence). The length of the CDR3 is 13 residues. V shed 3 bases and J shed 4 bases, with 7 bases lying between them. CDR3 in amino acids: CASSLDRYNEQFF. The CDR3 nucleotides are TGTGCCAGCAGCTTGGACAGATACAATGAGCAGTTCTTC.

This sequence joins TRBV7-3 and TRBJ2-6; a weak D match, TRBD2 (6 bases). The CDR3 runs to 16 residues. V was cut by 0 bases and J by 1 base, with 7 bases left in between. The germline V gene has CDR1 SGHTA and CDR2 FQGTGA. The DNA for the CDR3 is TGTGCCAGCAGCTTAACCGGGGGATCTGGGGCCAACGTCCTGACTTTC. Translating it yields CASSLTGGSGANVLTF.

This chain links TRBV6-5 with TRBJ2-5; weak D call: TRBD2 (5 bases). Trimming took off 11 bases at V and 0 bases at J, with 16 bases between the two ends. The germline CDR1 and CDR2 sequences are MNHEY and SVGAGI. CDR3 size: 14 residues. CDR3 bases: TGTGCCGCAAGGACTGGCGGAAACCAAGAGACCCAGTACTTC. Translating it yields CAARTGGNQETQYF.

The rearrangement joins TRBV5-6 to TRBJ1-5; TRBD1 aligns across 7 bases. Unmatched junction bases numbered 4, after V lost 5 bases and J lost 5 bases. Germline values: CDR1 SGHDT, CDR2 YYEEEE. CDR3 length: 13 residues. The CDR3 DNA follows: TGTGCCAGCAGTTCACAGGGGTATCAGCCCCAGCATTTT. Translated, it gives CASSSQGYQPQHF.

J is TRBJ2-6 and V is TRBV5-6; TRBD2 might be the D (5 bases). V lost 3 bases and J lost 4, with 14 bases in between. The CDR3 extends over 16 amino acids. Germline V CDR1 and CDR2: SGHDT, YYEEEE. DNA for the CDR3: TGTGCCAGCAGCTCTCTCAGAGGGAAAGGGGCCAACGTCCTGACTTTC. Translated, it gives CASSSLRGKGANVLTF.

The chain employs TRBV30 and TRBJ1-2; the match to TRBD1 covers 8 bases. This CDR3 comprises 13 residues. Trimming cost V 2 bases and J 5 bases; bases outside gene matches: 4. CDR1 and CDR2 from the germline V gene are GTSNPN and SVGIG (reference sequence). The CDR3, as DNA: TGTGCCTGGAGTCTTGGACAGGGATATGGCTACACCTTC. Its protein is CAWSLGQGYGYTF.

The gene calls are TRBV19 and TRBJ1-1, with D perhaps TRBD1 (6 bases). The CDR3 consists of 14 residues. Trimming left V 0 bases short and J 6 bases short, with 11 bases between. The germline CDR1 and CDR2 sequences are LNHDA and SQIVND (reference sequence). CDR3 nucleotide sequence: TGTGCCAGTAGTATAGACCGGGGGGCATCTGAAGCTTTCTTT. It yields the protein CASSIDRGASEAFF.

The chain links TRBV27 to TRBJ1-1; TRBD1 is a possible D gene (5 bases). Trimming pared 1 base from V and 2 bases from J, leaving 8 bases between. CDR1 MNHEY and CDR2 SMNVEV come from the germline V gene (reference sequence). The CDR3 runs to 14 residues. The CDR3 loop is CASSLYDSNTEAFF. The CDR3 bases are TGTGCCAGCAGTTTATACGACAGCAACACTGAAGCTTTCTTT.

The chain carries TRBV18 and TRBJ1-4, with D unresolved. V was pared by 3 bases and J by 0 bases, with 11 bases between. Germline values: CDR1 KGHSH, CDR2 LQKENI. The CDR3 extends over 16 amino acids. The CDR3 DNA follows: TGTGCCAGCTCACCTTCTAGATTAGCAACTAATGAAAAACTGTTTTTT. Translated: CASSPSRLATNEKLFF.

The V and J genes are TRBV30 and TRBJ1-5, with TRBD1 as a possible D gene (6 bases). Trimming stripped 2 bases from V and 3 bases from J, with 29 bases between. Germline loops: CDR1 GTSNPN, CDR2 SVGIG (reference sequence). CDR3 length: 20 residues. In nucleotides, the CDR3 is TGTGCCTGGAGTATAAGGAGAGGGACCTGGGGGCAACTTAACAATCAGCCCCAGCATTTT. It yields the protein CAWSIRRGTWGQLNNQPQHF.

The chain carries TRBV19 and TRBJ2-5, with D uncertain. Trimming pared 5 bases from V and 2 bases from J, leaving 12 bases between. Per the germline V gene, CDR1 is LNHDA and CDR2 is SQIVND (reference sequence). This CDR3 is built from 14 residues. The CDR3 is CASSSTTLQETQYF. The CDR3 DNA sequence: TGTGCCAGTAGTTCAACGACACTTCAAGAGACCCAGTACTTC.

CDR3 protein: CASSLDGALGTQYF. The CDR3 DNA follows: TGTGCCAGCAGCTTAGATGGGGCCCTTGGGACCCAGTACTTC. The chain uses TRBV7-2 and TRBJ2-5, with D possibly matching TRBD1 (5 bases). Trimming took off 1 base at V and 7 bases at J, with 13 bases between the two ends. The CDR3 has 14 amino acids. Germline loops: CDR1 SGHTA, CDR2 FQGNSA. Together with reference TRBV7-2 and TRBJ2-5, the CDR3 gives the full variable domain: GAGVSQSPSNKVTEKGKDVELRCDPISGHTALYWYRQSLGQGLEFLIYFQGNSAPDKSGLPSDRFSAERTGGSVSTLTIQRTQQEDSAVYLCASSLDGALGTQYFGPGTRLLVL.

Here the CDR3 DNA reads TGTGCCAGTAGGGAATCGGGACAGAACACTGAAGCTTTCTTT. Amino acid sequence: CASRESGQNTEAFF. This rearrangement joins TRBV19 to TRBJ1-1, with D perhaps TRBD1 (6 bases). Per germline, CDR1 LNHDA and CDR2 SQIVND (reference sequence). This CDR3 has 14 amino acids. Trimming left V 6 bases short and J 1 base short, with 12 bases between.

The chain is built from TRBV7-2 and TRBJ2-5; 8 nucleotides line up with TRBD1. Trimming removed 3 bases from V and 5 bases from J; junction bases left unmatched: 2. CDR3 size: 13 residues. Germline V gene sequence: CDR1 SGHTA, CDR2 FQGNSA. DNA for the CDR3: TGTGCCAGCAGCTTCGGGACAGGCGAGACCCAGTACTTC. Translated, it gives CASSFGTGETQYF.

The V call is TRBV27, the J call TRBJ2-3; perhaps TRBD2 as D (6 bases). Per germline, CDR1 MNHEY and CDR2 SMNVEV (reference sequence). The CDR3 is made up of 16 amino acids. Trimming removed 6 bases at V and 4 bases at J, with 20 bases between. In nucleotides, the CDR3 is TGTGCCAGCAGGAAAACTAGCTTAGGTCGGGCAGATACGCAGTATTTT. Residues: CASRKTSLGRADTQYF.

The V gene is TRBV5-1, the J gene TRBJ2-1, with 8 bases identical to TRBD2. V lost 8 bases, J lost 0 bases, and 10 bases stayed unmatched. Germline CDR1 SGHRS, CDR2 YFSETQ. The CDR3 sequence is 16 residues long. This CDR3 reads CASSLAVPSSYNEQFF. Here the CDR3 DNA reads TGCGCCAGTTCACTAGCGGTCCCGAGCTCCTACAATGAGCAGTTCTTC.

The rearrangement uses TRBV5-1 and TRBJ2-1; 7 bases align to TRBD2. The ends lost 4 bases at V and 7 bases at J; junction bases unmatched: 2. CDR3 size: 12 residues. The V gene's germline CDR1 is SGHRS and CDR2 YFSETQ. CDR3 nucleotide sequence: TGCGCCAGCAGCCCAGCGGGAAATGAGCAGTTCTTC. This translates into CASSPAGNEQFF.

V is TRBV7-9 and J is TRBJ1-5, with a tentative D call TRBD1 (6 bases). The germline V and J ends were trimmed by 3 bases and 5 bases, with 11 bases remaining between them. The CDR3 runs 14 residues. Germline V CDR1 and CDR2: SEHNR, FQNEAQ (reference sequence). CDR3 in DNA: TGTGCCAGCAGCTTTGACAGGCGGGATCAGCCCCAGCATTTT. It encodes CASSFDRRDQPQHF.

This clone has just a few counts. V usage is TRBV5-6 and J usage is TRBJ2-5; 7 bases align to TRBD2. The germline gives CDR1 SGHDT, CDR2 YYEEEE. The V gene end was trimmed by 0 bases and the J gene end by 4 bases; junction bases not matched to a gene: 12. CDR3 length: 17 amino acids. The CDR3 nucleotides are TGTGCCAGCAGCTTGGACGGTTTAGGACTAGTGGGAGAGACCCAGTACTTC. It translates to CASSLDGLGLVGETQYF.

The rearrangement links TRBV5-6 to TRBJ2-5; possible D gene TRBD1, 6 bases. With 1 base removed from V and 4 bases from J, the gap between germline ends came to 17 bases. The CDR3 runs 16 residues. Germline values: CDR1 SGHDT, CDR2 YYEEEE. The CDR3 DNA is TGTGCCAGCAGCTTGAGGACAGACTCGCGCAGAGAGACCCAGTACTTC. Translated, it gives CASSLRTDSRRETQYF.

This clone has only a few counts. V and J are TRBV7-2 and TRBJ2-7, with TRBD2 identical over 11 bases. Germline V gene data show CDR1 as SGHTA and CDR2 as FQGNSA. The CDR3 contains 15 residues. J was trimmed by 3 bases and V by 5 bases; bases with no gene match: 6. CDR3 protein: CASSHTSGSYYEQYF. In DNA, the CDR3 is TGTGCCAGCAGCCATACTAGCGGGAGTTACTACGAGCAGTACTTC.

The chain carries TRBV6-5 and TRBJ1-5, with TRBD1 as a possible D gene (6 bases). In germline, CDR1 is MNHEY, CDR2 SVGAGI. This CDR3 has 12 residues. Trimming took off 5 bases at V and 5 bases at J, with 7 bases between the two ends. The CDR3 coding sequence is TGTGCCAGCAGTCGACAGGATCAGCCCCAGCATTTT. Encoded protein: CASSRQDQPQHF.

This chain joins TRBV6-6 and TRBJ2-1, with a possible D match to TRBD1 (6 bases). CDR3 length equals 15 residues. V lost 4 bases, J lost 3 bases, and 13 bases lay in between. Germline V gene lookup returns CDR1 MNHNY and CDR2 SVGAGI (reference sequence). The DNA of the CDR3 is TGTGCCAGCAGTTCCCCAGGGGTTATCTACAATGAGCAGTTCTTC. Its protein product is CASSSPGVIYNEQFF.

The rearrangement links TRBV19 to TRBJ2-7, with 13 bases matching TRBD2. In germline, CDR1 is LNHDA, CDR2 SQIVND (reference sequence). The CDR3 totals 22 residues. V lost 3 bases to trimming and J lost 4 bases; unmatched junction nucleotides: 24. The DNA for the CDR3 is TGTGCCAGTAGTATCCGACATTTCGACAGGGATCGCACTAGCGGGAGGGGGTACGAGCAGTACTTC. Translating gives CASSIRHFDRDRTSGRGYEQYF.

CDR3 residues: CASTPVRAGAYNEQFF. The CDR3 region has the DNA TGTGCCAGTACTCCGGTGAGGGCAGGGGCCTACAATGAGCAGTTCTTC. The chain employs TRBV19 and TRBJ2-1; tentative D call: TRBD1 (6 bases). V lost 7 bases to trimming and J lost 2 bases, with 18 bases between them. CDR1 LNHDA and CDR2 SQIVND come from the germline V gene (reference sequence). The CDR3 totals 16 residues.

The genes are TRBV7-2 and TRBJ2-4; D gene ambiguous. V was cut by 4 bases and J by 14 bases, with 18 bases left in between. The CDR3 runs to 13 residues. Germline-derived CDR1 and CDR2 are SGHTA and FQGNSA. The CDR3: CASSSALRSEEYF. The DNA of the CDR3 is TGTGCCAGCAGCTCGGCCTTGCGAAGCGAGGAGTACTTC.